One and the same sample provided the 24 T cell receptor beta chains below, sequenced in a study of Ad26.COV2.S vaccination and SARS-CoV-2 variants. Stated treatment: 15 to 20 received Ad26.COV2.S at low or high dose, single or two shots; about 5 received placebo; per-sample allocation not given. Day 63 following the first vaccine or placebo injection was when the samples were taken. Clones were sequenced by immunoSEQ multiplex PCR, and TCRdb holds only the in-frame ones, with some missing. The table includes fewer than 400,000 clones, around 85% detected once. This sample comprised peripheral blood, obtained in a trial of Ad26.COV2.S vaccine versus placebo. These receptors came from a person aged 18 to 59 who received the Ad26.COV2.S COVID-19 vaccine or a placebo.

This clone was seen only a few times. The chain employs TRBV6-5 and TRBJ2-6, with D possibly matching TRBD2 (6 bases). Germline values: CDR1 MNHEY, CDR2 SVGAGI. V lost 8 bases, J lost 0 bases, and 11 bases lay in between. The CDR3 has 15 residues. The CDR3 coding sequence is TGTGCCAGCGGGGACTTATCCTCTGGGGCCAACGTCCTGACTTTC. As protein: CASGDLSSGANVLTF.

The CDR3 protein is CASSSTSGEQYF. The DNA of the CDR3 is TGTGCCAGCAGCTCGACTAGCGGGGAGCAGTACTTC. The V gene is TRBV5-8, the J gene TRBJ2-7, with 10 bases fitting TRBD2. CDR1 and CDR2 from the germline V gene are SGHTS and YDEGEE. This CDR3 has 12 residues. J gave up 7 bases and V 3 bases, and 1 base lay outside the gene matches.

The V call is TRBV6-5, the J call TRBJ1-5, with a possible D match to TRBD1 (5 bases). The V gene lost 6 bases and the J gene lost 4 bases, with 16 bases spanning the gap. This CDR3 has 15 residues. Germline CDR1 MNHEY, CDR2 SVGAGI. This CDR3 reads CASSEGSVRNQPQHF. Written as DNA, the CDR3 is TGTGCCAGCAGCGAGGGGTCAGTCAGAAATCAGCCCCAGCATTTT.

The sample holds a few counts of this clone. The chain employs TRBV11-3 and TRBJ2-3, with D possibly matching TRBD2 (6 bases). Germline V CDR1 and CDR2: SGHNT, YENEEA. Trimming left V 5 bases short and J 1 base short, with 13 bases between. This CDR3 spans 15 amino acids. CDR3 loop: CASSQGLTRTDTQYF. Here the CDR3 DNA reads TGTGCCAGCAGCCAGGGACTCACGCGCACAGATACGCAGTATTTT.

The V and J genes are TRBV28 and TRBJ1-2; 8 bases line up with TRBD1. The CDR3 spans 14 residues. V lost 3 bases, J lost 14 bases, and 14 bases stayed unmatched. CDR1 and CDR2 (germline): MDHEN, SYDVKM. CDR3 in DNA: TGTGCCAGCAGTTTGGGCGTGGACAGGGCCTCTGCAACCTTC. This codes for CASSLGVDRASATF.

The chain couples TRBV7-9 to TRBJ2-5; 8 bases line up with TRBD2. V was clipped by 2 bases and J by 5 bases; unmatched bases: 10. CDR1 SEHNR and CDR2 FQNEAQ come from the germline V gene (reference sequence). The CDR3 length is 16 residues. The CDR3 is CASSLPPGGAGETQYF. CDR3 bases: TGTGCCAGCAGCTTACCTCCCGGGGGGGCCGGGGAGACCCAGTACTTC. Using reference TRBV7-9 and TRBJ2-5 for the parts outside the CDR3, the full variable domain is DTGVSQNPRHKITKRGQNVTFRCDPISEHNRLYWYRQTLGQGPEFLTYFQNEAQLEKSRLLSDRFSAERPKGSFSTLEIQRTEQGDSAMYLCASSLPPGGAGETQYFGPGTRLLVL.

The chain recombines TRBV13 with TRBJ2-3, with 9 bases matching TRBD1. The CDR3 totals 16 residues. Germline CDR1 reads PRHDT; CDR2 reads FYEKMQ (reference sequence). V shed 4 bases and J 2 bases; nucleotides not matched to a gene: 7. The DNA for the CDR3 is TGTGCCAGCAGCTACTCGGGACAGGGAATCACAGATACGCAGTATTTT. It codes for CASSYSGQGITDTQYF.

The chain joins TRBV5-1 to TRBJ2-1; a possible D gene is TRBD2 (5 bases). This CDR3 region has 16 residues. Germline-derived CDR1 and CDR2 are SGHRS and YFSETQ. V was pared by 0 bases and J by 7 bases, with 17 bases between. CDR3 nucleotides: TGCGCCAGCAGCTTGGCCGGGGTAATTGGTAGAAATGAGCAGTTCTTC. It is translated as CASSLAGVIGRNEQFF. Full variable domain (rest looked up from reference TRBV5-1 and TRBJ2-1): KAGVTQTPRYLIKTRGQQVTLSCSPISGHRSVSWYQQTPGQGLQFLFEYFSETQRNKGNFPGRFSGRQFSNSRSEMNVSTLELGDSALYLCASSLAGVIGRNEQFFGPGTRLTVL.

The rearrangement uses TRBV27 and TRBJ2-7, with TRBD1 as a possible D gene (6 bases). This CDR3 contains 15 residues. V was shortened by 3 bases and J by 2 bases, with 14 bases between the two germline ends. Per the germline V gene, CDR1 is MNHEY and CDR2 is SMNVEV (reference sequence). Here the CDR3 DNA reads TGTGCCAGCAGTTTCGTGGGACATGACCCCTACGAGCAGTACTTC. Its translation is CASSFVGHDPYEQYF.

J is TRBJ1-5 and V is TRBV6-1; no definite D call. CDR1 is MNHNS, CDR2 SASEGT, per germline. V was trimmed by 2 bases and J by 4 bases, leaving 9 bases between them. The length of the CDR3 is 14 residues. This chain's CDR3 is CASSESGENQPQHF. CDR3 nucleotides: TGTGCCAGCAGTGAAAGCGGAGAAAATCAGCCCCAGCATTTT.

V gene TRBV28 combines with J gene TRBJ1-2; unclear D gene. V gave up 6 bases and J gave up 5 bases, with 19 bases separating them. CDR1 is MDHEN and CDR2 is SYDVKM in the germline V gene. This CDR3 contains 15 residues. The CDR3 DNA reads TGTGCCAGCAGCTGGGGTAGTTCGGTTCGGTATGGCTACACCTTC. Translated: CASSWGSSVRYGYTF.

The J gene is TRBJ2-1, the V gene TRBV6-5; 7 bases line up with TRBD1. V trimming: 7 bases; J trimming: 0 bases; junction bases outside the gene matches: 3. The CDR3 has 14 amino acids. Germline assignment: CDR1 MNHEY and CDR2 SVGAGI. The DNA for the CDR3 is TGTGCCAGCATGGACAGGAGCTCCTACAATGAGCAGTTCTTC. This sequence encodes CASMDRSSYNEQFF.

This clone came up a few times. The chain uses TRBV5-1 and TRBJ1-6, with TRBD1 identical over 7 bases. V lost 0 bases and J lost 8; bases outside the gene matches: 8. This CDR3 region has 16 residues. Germline V gene sequence: CDR1 SGHRS, CDR2 YFSETQ. CDR3 in amino acids: CASSLAEGARDSPLHF. As DNA, the CDR3 is TGCGCCAGCAGCTTGGCAGAGGGGGCAAGGGATTCACCCCTCCACTTT.

This chain links TRBV29-1 with TRBJ1-1; D not resolved. Germline V gives CDR1 SQVTM, CDR2 ANQGSEA. Trimming pared 4 bases from V and 1 base from J, leaving 10 bases between. The CDR3 length is 13 residues. In nucleotides, the CDR3 is TGCAGCGTTGGAAACCAGAAGAACACTGAAGCTTTCTTT. This translates into CSVGNQKNTEAFF.

V usage is TRBV19 and J usage is TRBJ2-3; D gene uncertain. Germline V CDR1 and CDR2: LNHDA, SQIVND (reference sequence). Between the trimmed V and J ends, which lost 7 bases and 0 bases, there was a span of 20 bases. This CDR3 spans 17 amino acids. The chain's CDR3 is CASNSKGPTFSTDTQYF. For the CDR3, the DNA is TGTGCCAGTAACTCGAAGGGTCCGACTTTTAGCACAGATACGCAGTATTTT.

The sample holds a few counts of this clone. The junction shows a germline mismatch at one end, possibly a read error. This chain links TRBV5-1 with TRBJ2-2; TRBD2 matches at 7 bases. The CDR3 loop spans 14 amino acids. CDR1 SGHRS and CDR2 YFSETQ come from the germline V gene. The CDR3 coding sequence is TGCGCCAGCGGAAGGACTAGTAACATCGGGGAGCTGTTTTTT. Amino acids: CASGRTSNIGELFF.

This sequence joins TRBV3-1 (or the pseudogene TRBV3-2) and TRBJ2-1, with TRBD2 matching over 10 bases. The CDR3 is 16 residues long. Unmatched junction bases numbered 9, after V lost 3 bases and J lost 7 bases. Germline-derived CDR1 and CDR2 are LGHDT and YNNKEL (reference sequence). This chain's CDR3 is CASSHDTSGAGNEQFF. DNA of the CDR3: TGTGCCAGCAGCCATGATACTAGCGGGGCCGGAAATGAGCAGTTCTTC.

A single count supports this clone. This chain uses TRBV5-4 with TRBJ2-3, with a possible D match to TRBD1 (6 bases). The ends were cut back, 5 bases at V and 3 bases at J, with 28 bases in the middle. Germline V gene data show CDR1 as SGHNT and CDR2 as YYREEE (reference sequence). The CDR3 has 19 amino acids. The CDR3: CASRGGLRAGSFGTDTQYF. Here the CDR3 DNA reads TGTGCCAGCAGAGGGGGATTACGGGCAGGATCTTTTGGGACAGATACGCAGTATTTT.

V and J are TRBV29-1 and TRBJ1-2, with 8 bases that match TRBD1. The junction had 12 bases not matched to a gene; V was cut back by 1 base and J by 8 bases. This CDR3 is built from 15 residues. Germline CDR1 SQVTM, CDR2 ANQGSEA. CDR3 sequence (DNA): TGCAGCGTTGAAGCGCTTGGGGACAGGTTCGAGGGCTACACCTTC. This translates into CSVEALGDRFEGYTF.

CDR3: CASKQGNLLTEAFF. The CDR3 bases are TGTGCCAGTAAACAGGGGAACTTGCTCACTGAAGCTTTCTTT. V gene TRBV6-5 combines with J gene TRBJ1-1; TRBD1 matches 7 bases. There are 14 residues in the CDR3. The J segment lost 4 bases and the V segment lost 9 bases, leaving 11 bases of the junction unmatched. Germline CDR1 is MNHEY and CDR2 is SVGAGI.

V usage is TRBV7-3 and J usage is TRBJ1-5; no reliable D call. V was trimmed by 3 bases and J by 5 bases, leaving 8 bases between them. The V gene's germline CDR1 is SGHTA and CDR2 FQGTGA. CDR3 length: 13 residues. DNA for the CDR3: TGTGCCAGCAGCTTTTCCAGAGATCAGCCCCAGCATTTT. Protein product: CASSFSRDQPQHF.

This chain uses TRBV27 with TRBJ1-2; TRBD1 might be the D (5 bases). The V end lost 3 bases, the J end lost 8 bases, and 16 bases lay between the germline ends. CDR3 length: 14 amino acids. The germline gives CDR1 MNHEY, CDR2 SMNVEV (reference sequence). The CDR3 loop reads CASSFQGLKGGYTF. CDR3 DNA: TGTGCCAGCAGTTTCCAGGGATTGAAAGGCGGCTACACCTTC.

The CDR3 spells CASSARVGTQYF. CDR3 DNA: TGTGCCAGCAGCGCCCGTGTTGGGACCCAGTACTTC. The chain is built from TRBV3-1 (or the pseudogene TRBV3-2) and TRBJ2-5; D not certain. Germline V CDR1 and CDR2: LGHDT, YNNKEL (reference sequence). This CDR3 contains 12 residues. V lost 5 bases and J lost 7, with 11 bases in between.

The chain has TRBV5-1 and TRBJ2-7; the match to TRBD1 covers 7 bases. After removal of 3 bases from V and 7 bases from J, the junction contained 10 bases not matched to a gene. This CDR3 comprises 14 residues. Germline CDR1 SGHRS, CDR2 YFSETQ. The CDR3, as DNA: TGCGCCAGCAGCTCTTTCAACCGACAGGGTGAGCAGTACTTC. It yields the protein CASSSFNRQGEQYF.